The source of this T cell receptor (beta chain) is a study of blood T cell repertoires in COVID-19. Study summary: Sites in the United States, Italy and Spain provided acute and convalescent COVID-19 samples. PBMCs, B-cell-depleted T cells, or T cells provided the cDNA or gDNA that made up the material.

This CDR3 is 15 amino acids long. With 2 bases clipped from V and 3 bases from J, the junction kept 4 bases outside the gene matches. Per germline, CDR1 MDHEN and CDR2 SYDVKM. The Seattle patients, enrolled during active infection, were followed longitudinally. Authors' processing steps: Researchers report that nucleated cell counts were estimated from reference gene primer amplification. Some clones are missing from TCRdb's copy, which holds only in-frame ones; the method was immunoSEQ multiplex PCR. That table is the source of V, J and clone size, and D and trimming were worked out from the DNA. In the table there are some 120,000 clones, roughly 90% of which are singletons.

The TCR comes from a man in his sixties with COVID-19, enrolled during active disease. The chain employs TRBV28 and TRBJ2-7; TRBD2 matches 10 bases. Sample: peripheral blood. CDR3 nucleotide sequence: TGTGCCAGCAGTTTAACTAGCGGGGTACACTACGAGCAGTACTTC. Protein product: CASSLTSGVHYEQYF.